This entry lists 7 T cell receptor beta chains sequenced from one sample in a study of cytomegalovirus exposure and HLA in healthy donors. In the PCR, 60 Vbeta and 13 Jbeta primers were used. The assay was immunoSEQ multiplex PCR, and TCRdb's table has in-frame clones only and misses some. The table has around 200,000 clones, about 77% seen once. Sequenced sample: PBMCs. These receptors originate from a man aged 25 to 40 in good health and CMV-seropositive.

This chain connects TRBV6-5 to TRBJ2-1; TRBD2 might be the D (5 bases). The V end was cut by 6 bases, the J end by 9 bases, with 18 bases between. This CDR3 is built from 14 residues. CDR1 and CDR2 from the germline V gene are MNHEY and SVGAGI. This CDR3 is CASSYGGAEGEQFF. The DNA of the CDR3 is TGTGCCAGCAGCTACGGCGGCGCCGAGGGTGAGCAGTTCTTC.

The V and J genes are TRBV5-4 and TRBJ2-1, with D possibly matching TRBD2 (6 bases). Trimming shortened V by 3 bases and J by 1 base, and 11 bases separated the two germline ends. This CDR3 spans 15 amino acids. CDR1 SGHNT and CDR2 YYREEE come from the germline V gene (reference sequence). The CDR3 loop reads CASSSWDFSYNEQFF. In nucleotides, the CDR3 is TGTGCCAGCAGCTCCTGGGACTTTTCCTACAATGAGCAGTTCTTC.

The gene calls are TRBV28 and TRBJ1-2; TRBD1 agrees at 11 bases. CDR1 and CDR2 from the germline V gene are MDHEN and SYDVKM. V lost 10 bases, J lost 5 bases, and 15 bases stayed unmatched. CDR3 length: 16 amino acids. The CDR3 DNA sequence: TGTGCCATCTATACCCCCGGGACAGGGGGGGGTTATGGCTACACCTTC. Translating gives CAIYTPGTGGGYGYTF.

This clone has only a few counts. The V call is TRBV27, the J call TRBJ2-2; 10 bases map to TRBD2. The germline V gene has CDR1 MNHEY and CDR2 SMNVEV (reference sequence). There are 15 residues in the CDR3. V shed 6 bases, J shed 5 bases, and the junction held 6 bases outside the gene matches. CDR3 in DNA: TGTGCCAGCAGAACTCAAGCGGGAGGGACCGGGGAGCTGTTTTTT. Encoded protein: CASRTQAGGTGELFF.

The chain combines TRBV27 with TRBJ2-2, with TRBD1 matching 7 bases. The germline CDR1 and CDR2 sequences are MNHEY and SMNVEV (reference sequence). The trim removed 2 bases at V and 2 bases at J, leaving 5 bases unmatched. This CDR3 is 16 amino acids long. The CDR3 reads CASSLKQGRNTGELFF. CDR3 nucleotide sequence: TGTGCCAGCAGTTTAAAACAGGGGCGCAACACCGGGGAGCTGTTTTTT.

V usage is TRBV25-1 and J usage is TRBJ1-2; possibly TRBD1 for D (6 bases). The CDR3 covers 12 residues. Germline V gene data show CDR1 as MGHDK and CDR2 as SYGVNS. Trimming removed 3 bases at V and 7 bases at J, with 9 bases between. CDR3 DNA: TGTGCCAGCAGTGAGGGGGCCTCTGGCTACACCTTC. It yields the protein CASSEGASGYTF.

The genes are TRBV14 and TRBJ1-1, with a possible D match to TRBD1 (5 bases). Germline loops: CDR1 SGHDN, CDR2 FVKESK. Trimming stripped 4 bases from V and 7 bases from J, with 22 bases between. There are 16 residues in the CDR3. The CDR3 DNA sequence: TGTGCCAGCAGCCCCAACCCGGGACTTATCCCTAGTGAAGCTTTCTTT. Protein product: CASSPNPGLIPSEAFF.